This T cell receptor beta chain originates from a study of blood T cell repertoires in COVID-19. Background on the study: Samples taken during acute and convalescent COVID-19 were collected in the United States, Italy and Spain. From T cells, B-cell-depleted T cells, or PBMCs came the material, which was cDNA or gDNA.

Trimming took 6 bases from V and 4 from J; bases not matched to a gene: 2. Germline CDR1 and CDR2: LGHNT and FRNRAP. The CDR3 sequence is 14 residues long. Methods used by the authors: Counts of nucleated cells, estimated from reference gene primer amplification, were obtained. Clones were sequenced by immunoSEQ multiplex PCR, and TCRdb holds only the in-frame ones, with some missing. D and trimming come from the DNA, and the V and J calls and clone size come from that table. The data contain nearly 200,000 clones, roughly 84% of them singletons. This TCR was recovered from a human donor in a cohort sampled during active COVID-19. The chain carries TRBV12-5 and TRBJ1-4; 10 nucleotides match TRBD1. Sequenced sample: peripheral blood. Here the CDR3 DNA reads TGTGCTAGTGGAAGGGACAGGGGTAATGAAAAACTGTTTTTT. This gives the protein CASGRDRGNEKLFF. The full variable domain, rest sourced from reference TRBV12-5 and TRBJ1-4, is DARVTQTPRHKVTEMGQEVTMRCQPILGHNTVFWYRQTMMQGLELLAYFRNRAPLDDSGMPKDRFSAEMPDATLATLKIQPSEPRDSAVYFCASGRDRGNEKLFFGSGTQLSVL.